This TCR beta chain stems from a study of blood T cell repertoires in COVID-19. Trimming removed 7 bases from V and 3 bases from J; junction bases left unmatched: 13. The CDR3 has 15 amino acids. From germline, CDR1 is SQVTM and CDR2 ANQGSEA. Libraries were prepared by immunoSEQ multiplex PCR; TCRdb keeps only in-frame clonotypes and omits some of them. Here the sample spans some 120,000 clones, about nine tenths being singletons. This chain links TRBV29-1 with TRBJ1-1, with TRBD1 matching 8 bases. Sequenced material: peripheral blood. This clonotype originated in a man aged 35-49 years with acute or convalescent COVID-19. DNA of the CDR3: TGCAGCGCCCGGACAGGGACTGTGGGGGACACTGAAGCTTTCTTT. Encoded protein: CSARTGTVGDTEAFF.